This T cell receptor beta chain was identified in a study of cytomegalovirus exposure and HLA in healthy donors. Notes on the study in general: Sequencing likely generated an artifact that appeared as a cluster of highly shared sequence variants. Exclusion as indistinguishable affected some V segments, including TRBV6-2 and TRBV6-3.

This CDR3 has 18 residues. Germline assignment: CDR1 LNHDA and CDR2 SQIVND (reference sequence). J lost 6 bases, V lost 1 base, and 9 bases had no gene match. On this clone: Its target is not known.

Healthy bone marrow donors made up the donors. A multiplex PCR was run with 60 Vbeta primers and 13 Jbeta primers. Repertoires were generated with immunoSEQ multiplex PCR, while TCRdb's copy carries only in-frame clones and drops some. Here the sample spans 120,000 or so clones, approximately 80% being singletons. The sequence was obtained from a woman aged 55-75 years in good health and CMV-seropositive. Material for sequencing was PBMCs. The chain recombines TRBV19 with TRBJ2-1, with 13 bases aligning to TRBD2. CDR3 sequence: CASSIGPGLAGEGNEQFF. The CDR3 DNA reads TGTGCCAGTAGTATAGGTCCCGGACTAGCGGGAGAAGGCAATGAGCAGTTCTTC.